This TCR beta chain originates from a study of Ad26.COV2.S vaccination and SARS-CoV-2 variants. At the level of the study: Trial arm assignment for the donor was COV1001 Ad26.COV2.S. Each vaccinee took Ad26.COV2.S intramuscularly, once or twice 56 days apart.

V was clipped by 3 bases and J by 2 bases; unmatched bases: 8. From germline, CDR1 is LNHDA and CDR2 SQIVND (reference sequence). CDR3 length equals 17 residues. Study-level results: People who got the vaccine or the placebo had similar non-spike TCR breadth.

Measured with immunoSEQ multiplex PCR; TCRdb has only the in-frame clones, and not every one. The sample shows about 400,000 clones, roughly 90% of them seen only once. Treatment in this sample: some 20 received Ad26.COV2.S at low or high dose, single or two shots; 5 received placebo; per-sample allocation not given. Material that was analyzed had been drawn on day 63 after the first vaccine or placebo injection. An Ad26 vector expressing Wuhan-strain SARS-CoV-2 spike constituted the vaccine. Notes on this clone: The antigen is not known.

Source: peripheral blood, taken in a trial of Ad26.COV2.S vaccine versus placebo. The origin of this receptor is a person between 18 and 60 years old who received the Ad26.COV2.S COVID-19 vaccine or a placebo. The chain recombines TRBV19 with TRBJ1-3, with 9 bases matching TRBD1. The CDR3 spells CASSMRDGQGTGNTIYF. DNA for the CDR3: TGTGCCAGTAGTATGAGGGACGGACAGGGGACTGGAAACACCATATATTTT.